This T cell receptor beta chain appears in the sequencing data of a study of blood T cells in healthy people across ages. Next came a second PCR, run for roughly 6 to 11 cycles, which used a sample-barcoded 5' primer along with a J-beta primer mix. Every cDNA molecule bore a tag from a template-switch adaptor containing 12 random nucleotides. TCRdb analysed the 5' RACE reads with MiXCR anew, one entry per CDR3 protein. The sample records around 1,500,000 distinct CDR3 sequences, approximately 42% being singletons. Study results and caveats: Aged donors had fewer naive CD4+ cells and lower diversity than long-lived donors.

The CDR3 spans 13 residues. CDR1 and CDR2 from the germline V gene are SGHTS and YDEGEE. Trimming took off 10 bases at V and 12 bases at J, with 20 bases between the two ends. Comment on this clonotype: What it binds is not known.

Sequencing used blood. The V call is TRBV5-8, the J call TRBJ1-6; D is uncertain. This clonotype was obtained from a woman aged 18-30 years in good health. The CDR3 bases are TGTGCCGGCCAATCGAGACCTCAAGAACCCCTCCACTTT. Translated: CAGQSRPQEPLHF.